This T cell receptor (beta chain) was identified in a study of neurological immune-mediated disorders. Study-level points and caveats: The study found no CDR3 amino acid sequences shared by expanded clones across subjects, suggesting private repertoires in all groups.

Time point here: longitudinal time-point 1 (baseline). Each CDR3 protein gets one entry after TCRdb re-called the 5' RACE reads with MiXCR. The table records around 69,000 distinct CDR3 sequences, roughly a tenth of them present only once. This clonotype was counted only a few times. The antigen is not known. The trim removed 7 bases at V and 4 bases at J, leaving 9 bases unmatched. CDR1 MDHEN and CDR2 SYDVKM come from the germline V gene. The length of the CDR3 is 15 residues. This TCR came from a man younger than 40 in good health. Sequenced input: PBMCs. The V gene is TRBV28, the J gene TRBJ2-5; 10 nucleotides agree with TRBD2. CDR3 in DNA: TGTGCCAGCATCGGTATTAGCGGGAGGCGAGAGACCCAGTACTTC. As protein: CASIGISGRRETQYF.